This TCR beta chain was recorded in a study of T-cell memory formation after mild COVID-19. Study in general: For the most part, TCR clusters were specific to one donor. General study results and limits: Clones that got smaller from day 15 to 85 had even CD4/CD8, while clones growing later tipped toward CD4+. Researchers found some responding clones in pre-infection memory, a sign that cross-reactive memory joined. Mainly CM and EM harbored the contracting CD4+ clones; mainly EMRA harbored the CD8+ ones.

Trimming stripped 3 bases from V and 5 bases from J, with 14 bases between. This CDR3 comprises 14 residues. TCRdb reprocessed the 5' RACE reads via MiXCR and lists one record per CDR3 protein. The sample shows a few hundred thousand distinct CDR3 sequences, over 9% of them seen only once. This clonotype appeared many times. Its antigen is not identified. This receptor was obtained from a man aged 18-30 years who had mild COVID-19 (a few samples of this study predate the infection). Cell type and time point are not known. The rearrangement joins TRBV12-3 or TRBV12-4 to TRBJ2-7; the D gene is possibly TRBD1 (6 bases). Sequenced sample: PBMCs or a T cell subset sorted from them (not recorded which). CDR3 protein: CASSFKTGTHEQYF. The CDR3 DNA follows: TGTGCCAGCAGTTTTAAGACAGGAACCCACGAGCAGTACTTC.